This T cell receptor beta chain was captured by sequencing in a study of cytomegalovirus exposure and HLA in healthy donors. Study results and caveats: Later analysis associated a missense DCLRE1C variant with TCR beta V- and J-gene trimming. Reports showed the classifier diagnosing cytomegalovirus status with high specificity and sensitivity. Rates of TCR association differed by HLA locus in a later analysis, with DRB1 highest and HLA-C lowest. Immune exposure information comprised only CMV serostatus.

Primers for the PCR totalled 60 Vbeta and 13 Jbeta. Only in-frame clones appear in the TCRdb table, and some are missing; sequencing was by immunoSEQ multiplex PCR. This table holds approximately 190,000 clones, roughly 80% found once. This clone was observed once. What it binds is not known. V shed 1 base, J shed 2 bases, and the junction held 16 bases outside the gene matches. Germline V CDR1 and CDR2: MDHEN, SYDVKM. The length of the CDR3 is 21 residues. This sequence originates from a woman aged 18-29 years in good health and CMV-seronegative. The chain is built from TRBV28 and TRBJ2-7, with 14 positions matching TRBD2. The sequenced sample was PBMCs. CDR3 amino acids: CASSLYLGTSGSHERTYEQYF. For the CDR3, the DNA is TGTGCCAGCAGTTTATACCTAGGGACTAGCGGGAGCCATGAGAGAACCTACGAGCAGTACTTC. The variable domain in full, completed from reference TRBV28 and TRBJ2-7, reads DVKVTQSSRYLVKRTGEKVFLECVQDMDHENMFWYRQDPGLGLRLIYFSYDVKMKEKGDIPEGYSVSREKKERFSLILESASTNQTSMYLCASSLYLGTSGSHERTYEQYFGPGTRLTVT.